This TCR gamma chain is from a study of Vδ1+ human thymocytes. Concerning this clone: The antigen remains unidentified.

After alphabeta T cell depletion, CD3+ Vdelta1+ Vdelta2- thymocytes were sorted. Purity of the sorted Vdelta1+ thymocytes ranged from about 98% to 99.6%. Germline V gene lookup returns CDR1 VENAVY and CDR2 YDSYNSRV. Trimming cost V 4 bases and J 4 bases; bases outside gene matches: 7. The CDR3 runs to 13 residues. The study, taken as a whole, reports: In the thymus, TRG and TRD repertoires looked highly polyclonal with Gaussian CDR3 lengths. Unlike peripheral blood Vdelta1+ controls, thymic delta-chain sequences included 20% to 25% Vdelta2 and few Vdelta3.

Extracted RNA was reverse transcribed into cDNA. CDR3 amplicons came from multiplex PCR with pooled V-gene forward and constant-region reverse primers. TCRdb reprocessed the multiplex PCR reads through CATT. Counted here are about 22,000 gamma-chain clones, around 15% occurring once; the ten biggest clones make up 1.5% to 2%. Material: Vdelta1+ gamma-delta thymocytes from the thymus. The subset: FACS-sorted CD3+ TCRalphabeta- TCRVdelta1+ TCRVdelta2- thymocytes. The chain joins TRGV8 to TRGJ1 or TRGJ2. The clonotype comes from a child less than two years old who had congenital heart surgery. CDR3 sequence: CATWDRVYYKKLF. The CDR3 DNA is TGTGCCACCTGGGACAGGGTATATTATAAGAAACTCTTT.